The 24 T cell receptor beta chains below come from one sample, sequenced in a study of molecular identifiers for immune sequencing clone quantification. MiXCR, applied by TCRdb to the PCR reads, yields one record per CDR3 protein. Of about 640,000 distinct CDR3 sequences detected, just under 20% appear once; the ten largest clones hold 0.75% to 0.95%. Sample: naive CD8+ T cells from blood, with Jurkat cell RNA spiked in. Documented subset: FACS-sorted CD8+CD4-CCR7+CD45RA+ naive T cells. The receptors come from a human donor in good health. Some libraries in this study had Jurkat cell RNA spiked in.

This clonotype was counted many times. In DNA form, the CDR3 reads TGCAGTGCTAGAGAGGCTAGCGGCTCCTACGAGCAGTACTTC. This sequence encodes CSAREASGSYEQYF. The chain carries TRBV20-1 and TRBJ2-7, with TRBD2 matching 7 bases. Looked up from germline, CDR1 is DFQATT and CDR2 is SNEGSKA (reference sequence). V was clipped by 0 bases and J by 0 bases; unmatched bases: 2. CDR3 length: 14 residues.

Points on this clonotype: Being one base from a much bigger clone, this may be a read error. J is TRBJ2-3 and V is TRBV15; 7 bases match TRBD2. There are 19 residues in the CDR3. V gave up 0 bases and J gave up 4 bases; unmatched junction bases: 16. Germline assignment: CDR1 LNHNV and CDR2 YYDKDF (reference sequence). The CDR3, as DNA: TGTGCCACCAGCAGAGATCCCGGACTAACTATCACTAGCGCAGATACGCAGTATTTT. Its protein is CATSRDPGLTITSADTQYF. The variable domain in full, with the rest retrieved from reference TRBV15 and TRBJ2-3, is DAMVIQNPRYQVTQFGKPVTLSCSQTLNHNVMYWYQQKSSQAPKLLFHYYDKDFNNEADTPDNFQSRRPNTSFCFLDIRSPGLGDTAMYLCATSRDPGLTITSADTQYFGPGTRLTVL.

In this sample, this clonotype turned up many times. This chain uses TRBV7-8 with TRBJ2-1; TRBD2 matches at 14 bases. V lost 4 bases and J lost 5; bases outside the gene matches: 7. This CDR3 has 17 residues. Germline values: CDR1 SGHVS, CDR2 FQNEAQ. In DNA, the CDR3 is TGTGCCAGCAGCTCTGGACTAGCGGGGGGCCCTGACAATGAGCAGTTCTTC. Translation gives CASSSGLAGGPDNEQFF.

Many counts were recorded for this clonotype. This chain joins TRBV30 and TRBJ2-5; 8 positions agree with TRBD2. This CDR3 is built from 16 residues. The V and J ends lost 3 bases and 4 bases, in that order; junction bases with no gene match: 13. Germline V gene sequence: CDR1 GTSNPN, CDR2 SVGIG (reference sequence). The CDR3 sequence: CAWSGGASSLSETQYF. The CDR3 nucleotides read TGTGCCTGGAGCGGGGGGGCCTCTTCCCTCTCAGAGACCCAGTACTTC.

The genes are TRBV10-2 and TRBJ1-1; D unclear. Deletions cut 2 bases from V and 1 base from J, with 14 bases between. Germline V gene data show CDR1 as WSHSY and CDR2 as SAAADI. The CDR3 totals 16 residues. The CDR3 region has the DNA TGCGCCAGCAGTGAGAGTGGCATGGGAGCGAACACTGAAGCTTTCTTT. Its translation: CASSESGMGANTEAFF.

Points on this clonotype: The junction departs from germline at one end; a sequencing error may be responsible. CDR3 protein: CASSQDNDARSAGELVF. The CDR3 DNA reads TGTGCCAGCAGCCAAGACAATGACGCCCGTTCCGCCGGGGAGCTGGTTTTT. The chain carries TRBV4-2 and TRBJ2-2; possibly TRBD2 for D (5 bases). The CDR3 is 17 amino acids. The V gene's germline CDR1 is LGHNA and CDR2 YNFKEQ.

V usage is TRBV30 and J usage is TRBJ1-5; tentative D call: TRBD1 (5 bases). V gave up 3 bases and J gave up 10 bases, with 22 bases separating them. The germline V gene encodes CDR1 GTSNPN and CDR2 SVGIG (reference sequence). This CDR3 region has 15 residues. CDR3 loop: CAWSVSGRLVEPQHF. CDR3 sequence (DNA): TGTGCCTGGAGCGTATCGGGACGGTTAGTAGAACCCCAGCATTTT. Filled out from reference TRBV30 and TRBJ1-5, the complete variable domain reads SQTIHQWPATLVQPVGSPLSLECTVEGTSNPNLYWYRQAAGRGLQLLFYSVGIGQISSEVPQNLSASRPQDRQFILSSKKLLLSDSGFYLCAWSVSGRLVEPQHFGDGTRLSIL.

This clonotype has just a few counts. A much larger clone differs by one base, so this may be a read error. The missing conserved phenylalanine or tryptophan at the end of this CDR3 makes a read error likely. The V gene is TRBV28, the J gene TRBJ1-5; no firm D call. The germline gives CDR1 MDHEN, CDR2 SYDVKM. The CDR3 is 14 amino acids. The germline V and J ends were trimmed by 6 bases and 7 bases, with 16 bases remaining between them. CDR3 nucleotides: TGTGCCAGCAGCCACGACCGAGTCGTCCAGCCCCAGCATTCT. Translating it yields CASSHDRVVQPQHS.

In its sample, this clonotype was seen many times. The J gene is TRBJ2-7, the V gene TRBV27, with TRBD2 matching 7 bases. V was pared by 6 bases and J by 0 bases, with 5 bases of the junction left unmatched. Germline-derived CDR1 and CDR2 are MNHEY and SMNVEV (reference sequence). The length of the CDR3 is 14 residues. In nucleotides, the CDR3 is TGTGCCAGCAGGGGAGGGCCGTACTCCTACGAGCAGTACTTC. It yields the protein CASRGGPYSYEQYF.

This clonotype was counted ten times or more. The chain has TRBV12-3 or TRBV12-4 and TRBJ2-5, with 8 positions matching TRBD1. CDR3 length: 15 residues. Trimming at V came to 6 bases and at J to 3 bases, leaving 9 bases not matched to a gene. CDR3: CASSPTTGVKETQYF. CDR3 nucleotides: TGTGCCAGCAGCCCGACGACAGGGGTTAAAGAGACCCAGTACTTC.

The chain joins TRBV15 to TRBJ2-1; no definite D call. Trimming stripped 1 base from V and 10 bases from J, with 11 bases between. The CDR3 totals 13 residues. Per germline, CDR1 LNHNV and CDR2 YYDKDF (reference sequence). The CDR3 DNA is TGTGCCACCAGCAGAGCGAAAGGCCGGGAGCAGTTCTTC. Translated, it gives CATSRAKGREQFF.

This clonotype was seen only a few times. V gene TRBV6-2 or TRBV6-3 combines with J gene TRBJ2-7, with 9 bases fitting TRBD1. This CDR3 contains 16 residues. V trimming: 2 bases; J trimming: 1 base; junction bases outside the gene matches: 6. Germline lookup yields CDR1 MNHEY and CDR2 SVGEGT. CDR3: CASSYNRDRVSYEQYF. CDR3 bases: TGTGCCAGCAGTTACAACCGGGACAGGGTGTCCTACGAGCAGTACTTC.

The rearrangement links TRBV7-3 to TRBJ2-7; D might be TRBD2 (5 bases). The CDR3 has 15 amino acids. Germline V gene sequence: CDR1 SGHTA, CDR2 FQGTGA. The V end lost 5 bases, the J end lost 5 bases, and 19 bases lay between the germline ends. CDR3 region: CASSPTGLAGDEQYF. Written as DNA, the CDR3 is TGTGCCAGCAGCCCGACTGGGCTAGCTGGTGACGAGCAGTACTTC.

This clonotype was observed many times. J is TRBJ1-3 and V is TRBV7-9; D is unresolved. With 3 bases removed from V and 4 bases from J, the gap between germline ends came to 22 bases. Germline CDR1 SEHNR, CDR2 FQNEAQ (reference sequence). The CDR3 covers 18 residues. The chain's CDR3 is CASSFEGAGQRYGNTIYF. The DNA of the CDR3 is TGTGCCAGCAGCTTTGAGGGCGCGGGCCAACGTTACGGAAACACCATATATTTT.

This clonotype was recorded at least ten times. The V call is TRBV7-9, the J call TRBJ2-2, with a weak D call TRBD2 (6 bases). Germline assignment: CDR1 SEHNR and CDR2 FQNEAQ (reference sequence). The CDR3 is 16 amino acids. V was shortened by 6 bases and J by 2 bases, with 16 bases between the two germline ends. The CDR3 DNA sequence: TGTGCCAGCAGACTAGTCGGCGGGGCAAACACCGGGGAGCTGTTTTTT. Its protein product is CASRLVGGANTGELFF.

This clonotype was observed a single time. One base away lies a much larger clone, so this may be a sequencing read error. This chain joins TRBV4-3 and TRBJ2-3, with D unclear. The CDR3 sequence is 16 residues long. CDR1 is LGHNA and CDR2 is YSLEER in the germline V gene. In DNA form, the CDR3 reads TGCACCAGCAGCCAAGATAGAACCTCTGTCACAGATACGCAGTATTTT. This sequence encodes CTSSQDRTSVTDTQYF.

This clonotype was seen a handful of times. The chain uses TRBV12-3 or TRBV12-4 and TRBJ2-5; D could derive from TRBD1 or TRBD2 (5 bases each). V was shortened by 5 bases and J by 4 bases, with 14 bases between the two germline ends. This CDR3 has 14 residues. The CDR3 nucleotides read TGTGCCAGCAGTCCCGGGACCCACCGAGAGACCCAGTACTTC. This translates into CASSPGTHRETQYF.

At least ten counts were recorded for this clonotype. The chain couples TRBV29-1 to TRBJ2-3; a possible D gene is TRBD2 (5 bases). This CDR3 comprises 14 residues. Germline V gene data show CDR1 as SQVTM and CDR2 as ANQGSEA. Trimming took off 0 bases at V and 8 bases at J, with 15 bases between the two ends. The CDR3 protein is CSVEDRGSQGTQYF. The CDR3 DNA sequence: TGCAGCGTTGAAGATCGGGGTAGCCAAGGTACGCAGTATTTT.

This clonotype was seen repeatedly, ten times or more. This sequence joins TRBV4-1 and TRBJ2-1, with 7 positions matching TRBD1. CDR1 is MGHRA, CDR2 YSYEKL, per germline. The CDR3 is 14 residues long. The ends lost 1 base at V and 9 bases at J; junction bases unmatched: 6. The chain's CDR3 is CASSQGQGVGEQFF. DNA for the CDR3: TGCGCCAGCAGCCAAGGACAGGGAGTCGGTGAGCAGTTCTTC.

This clonotype has at least ten counts. The rearrangement joins TRBV2 to TRBJ2-1; 8 bases map to TRBD1. Germline V gives CDR1 SNHLY, CDR2 FYNNEI. This CDR3 spans 13 amino acids. The ends lost 5 bases at V and 8 bases at J; junction bases unmatched: 5. The CDR3 coding sequence is TGTGCCAGCAGTCTTGACAGGGGTCATGAGCAGTTCTTC. Translating gives CASSLDRGHEQFF. Together with reference TRBV2 and TRBJ2-1, the CDR3 gives the full variable domain: EPEVTQTPSHQVTQMGQEVILRCVPISNHLYFYWYRQILGQKVEFLVSFYNNEISEKSEIFDDQFSVERPDGSNFTLKIRSTKLEDSAMYFCASSLDRGHEQFFGPGTRLTVL.

This clonotype was found many times. This chain links TRBV5-6 with TRBJ2-5; no firm D call. The CDR3 is made up of 13 amino acids. The V gene lost 4 bases and the J gene lost 5 bases, with 12 bases spanning the gap. Germline V gene sequence: CDR1 SGHDT, CDR2 YYEEEE. The CDR3, as DNA: TGTGCCAGCAGCCTCCTGGCCGTGGAGACCCAGTACTTC. Its protein product is CASSLLAVETQYF.

This clonotype occurred many times. The chain recombines TRBV4-1 with TRBJ2-7, with TRBD1 matching over 10 bases. CDR3 length: 16 amino acids. Germline-derived CDR1 and CDR2 are MGHRA and YSYEKL. The ends lost 4 bases at V and 0 bases at J; junction bases unmatched: 6. Here the CDR3 reads CASSPTGQGGSYEQYF. The CDR3 coding sequence is TGCGCCAGCAGCCCCACCGGACAGGGGGGCTCCTACGAGCAGTACTTC.

This clonotype showed up many times. This chain connects TRBV7-9 to TRBJ2-7; D is uncertain. Trimming took off 4 bases at V and 4 bases at J, with 11 bases between the two ends. CDR3 size: 13 residues. Looked up from germline, CDR1 is SEHNR and CDR2 is FQNEAQ (reference sequence). CDR3 nucleotides: TGTGCCAGCAGCTACGCCACGAGGTACGAGCAGTACTTC. Translation: CASSYATRYEQYF.

This clonotype was observed at least ten times. The chain uses TRBV5-4 and TRBJ2-7; D is perhaps TRBD1 (5 bases). The CDR3 runs to 13 residues. Deletions cut 10 bases from V and 0 bases from J, with 14 bases between. Germline V gene lookup returns CDR1 SGHNT and CDR2 YYREEE (reference sequence). The CDR3 here is CAAGQGPSYEQYF. The DNA for the CDR3 is TGTGCCGCCGGGCAGGGCCCCTCCTACGAGCAGTACTTC.